This TCR beta chain is from a study of vaccination effects on CD4 cells after COVID-19. Whole-study findings and limits: Convalescent patients were scarce in the study, and it lacked early post-infection timepoints.

With regard to this clone: The target antigen is unknown.

Sequenced by immunoSEQ multiplex PCR; TCRdb stores in-frame clones only, minus some. The sample lists roughly 50,000 clones; 55% to 75% were seen once. Subsequent to a culture period of about ten days, CD4+ T cells were isolated. Cultures had half their medium replaced with IL-2 medium on days 3 and 7. The sample was CD4+ T cells from PBMCs cultured without peptide, taken before COVID-19 vaccination. The clonotype comes from a human donor who received a COVID-19 vaccine.

CDR3 DNA: TGTGCCAGCAGCTTAGTGGGACAGAACTATGGCTACACCTTC. Its translation is CASSLVGQNYGYTF. The chain couples TRBV7-2 to TRBJ1-2; 7 nucleotides line up with TRBD1. The J segment lost 2 bases and the V segment lost 1 base, leaving 1 base of the junction unmatched. The CDR3 spans 14 residues. The germline V gene encodes CDR1 SGHTA and CDR2 FQGNSA. Full variable domain (rest looked up from reference TRBV7-2 and TRBJ1-2): GAGVSQSPSNKVTEKGKDVELRCDPISGHTALYWYRQSLGQGLEFLIYFQGNSAPDKSGLPSDRFSAERTGGSVSTLTIQRTQQEDSAVYLCASSLVGQNYGYTFGSGTRLTVV.